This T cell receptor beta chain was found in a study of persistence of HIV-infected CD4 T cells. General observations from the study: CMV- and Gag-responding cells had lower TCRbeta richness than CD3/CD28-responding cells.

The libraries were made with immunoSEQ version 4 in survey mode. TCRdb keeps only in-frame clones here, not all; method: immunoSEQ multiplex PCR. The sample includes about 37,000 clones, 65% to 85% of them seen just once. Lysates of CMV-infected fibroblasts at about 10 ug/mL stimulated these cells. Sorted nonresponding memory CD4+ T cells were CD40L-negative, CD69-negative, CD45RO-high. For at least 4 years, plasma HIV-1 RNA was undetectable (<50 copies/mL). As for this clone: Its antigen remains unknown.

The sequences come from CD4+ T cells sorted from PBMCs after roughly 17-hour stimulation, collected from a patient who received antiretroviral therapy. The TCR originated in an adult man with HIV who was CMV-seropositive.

The CDR3 sequence: CASSEGDRGRVNEKLFF. CDR3 bases: TGTGCCAGCAGTGAAGGAGACAGGGGGCGTGTGAATGAAAAACTGTTTTTT. V gene TRBV2 combines with J gene TRBJ1-4; TRBD1 matches at 10 bases. Per the germline V gene, CDR1 is SNHLY and CDR2 is FYNNEI. This CDR3 contains 17 residues. V shed 1 base, J shed 5 bases, and the junction held 7 bases outside the gene matches.